The 5 T cell receptor beta chains in this list originate from one sample, sequenced in a study of regulatory T cells in long-lasting Graves disease. Researchers made TCR beta libraries by using iRepertoire HTBI primers and running Arm-PCR on CDR3 regions. Via MiXCR, TCRdb re-called the multiplex PCR reads, giving one row per CDR3 protein. The sample records around 400,000 distinct CDR3 sequences, 15% being singletons. Time point noted: newly diagnosed GD, antithyroid drugs for less than 3 months. After RNA was extracted from PBMCs, the TCR library was made from it. Another study also made use of these data, one on T cells in Graves' hyperthyroidism and ophthalmopathy.

The source was peripheral blood mononuclear cells (PBMCs), collected at new diagnosis, from a patient treated with antithyroid drugs. All receptors come from a woman in her thirties or forties with Graves disease.

About this clonotype itself: The missing conserved phenylalanine or tryptophan at the end of this CDR3 makes a read error likely. The chain uses TRBV7-7 and TRBJ2-5; TRBD1 might be the D (5 bases). Germline CDR1 is SSHAT and CDR2 is FNYEAQ (reference sequence). This CDR3 is built from 15 residues. The CDR3 here is CASSRQGESQETQYL. The CDR3 DNA reads TGTGCTAGCTCCCGGCAGGGTGAGAGTCAAGAGACCCAGTACCTC.

This clonotype was observed at least ten times. The chain uses TRBV11-2 and TRBJ2-1; perhaps TRBD1 as D (6 bases). V was pared by 5 bases and J by 0 bases, with 17 bases between. This CDR3 has 17 residues. From germline, CDR1 is SGHAT and CDR2 FQNNGV. Here the CDR3 DNA reads TGTGCCAGCAGCCCGAACGAAGTGACAGGCTCCTACAATGAGCAGTTCTTC. It translates to CASSPNEVTGSYNEQFF.

This clonotype was observed a handful of times. The V and J genes are TRBV5-6 and TRBJ2-7, with 11 positions matching TRBD2. Germline CDR1 reads SGHDT; CDR2 reads YYEEEE. This CDR3 has 16 residues. With V trimmed by 4 bases and J by 7 bases, 13 bases remained unmatched. The CDR3 loop reads CASSGPSGRTYWEQYF. The CDR3 DNA follows: TGTGCCAGCAGCGGGCCTAGCGGGAGGACGTACTGGGAGCAGTACTTC.

Ten or more counts support this clonotype. V usage is TRBV27 and J usage is TRBJ1-6; 12 bases match TRBD1. This CDR3 has 16 residues. After removal of 2 bases from V and 10 bases from J, the junction contained 6 bases not matched to a gene. Germline values: CDR1 MNHEY, CDR2 SMNVEV (reference sequence). For the CDR3, the DNA is TGTGCCAGCAGTTTAGGGGGGACAGGGGGCTTGTCACCCCTCCACTTT. Its protein product is CASSLGGTGGLSPLHF.

This clonotype has just a few counts. The chain employs TRBV20-1 and TRBJ1-6; TRBD1 is a possible D gene (5 bases). V was pared by 3 bases and J by 3 bases, with 9 bases between. This CDR3 region has 14 residues. Germline V lookup: CDR1 DFQATT, CDR2 SNEGSKA (reference sequence). The CDR3 DNA is TGCAGTGCTAGGTGGGGGGGCTATAATTCACCCCTCCACTTT. Its translation: CSARWGGYNSPLHF.